These T cell receptor beta chains were read from a single sample in a study of response to subunit inactivated influenza vaccine. TCRdb processed the RT-PCR reads anew with MiXCR; each CDR3 protein has one entry. The sample lists more than 400,000 distinct CDR3 sequences, roughly 9.8% occurring once. Sequencing was performed on PBMCs from blood, taken 40 to 50 days after vaccination. These receptors all stem from a man in his fifties or sixties who received an inactivated influenza vaccine. Both conserved end residues are part of each CDR3. D genes are given only for firm matches. Clone size is stated in some rows and not others, as once, few, many or a class when expanded.

d_call clone_size j_call v_call cdr3_nt cdr3_aa
NA NA TRBJ2-2 TRBV4-2 TGTGCCATGGGCCCCGGGCTCCACTGCTGGGCGCTGTTTTTT CAMGPGLHCWALFF
TRBD2 NA TRBJ2-5 TRBV4-3 TGCGCCAGCAGCCAAGGTTCTAGCGGGGGAGAGACCCAGTACTTC CASSQGSSGGETQYF
TRBD1 few TRBJ1-1 TRBV20-1 TGCAGTGCTAGTCAGGGGGCCGCGAGCACTGAAGCTTTCTTT CSASQGAASTEAFF
NA few TRBJ2-7 TRBV9 TGTGCCAGCAGCGTGGGCAGGGCGTCCTACGAGCAGTACTTC CASSVGRASYEQYF
TRBD2 NA TRBJ2-2 TRBV6-2/TRBV6-3 TGTGCCAGCAGTCAAGGGACTAGCGGGTTAGGCGGGGAGCTGTTTTTT CASSQGTSGLGGELFF
NA NA TRBJ1-1 TRBV5-1 TGCGCCAGCAGCCCCCTGGGGGACACCACTGAAGCTTTCTTT CASSPLGDTTEAFF
TRBD1 few TRBJ2-5 TRBV7-2 TGTGCCAGCAGCTTGACAGGGGGCTTGGAGACCCAGTACTTC CASSLTGGLETQYF
NA many TRBJ2-3 TRBV5-1 TGTGCCAGCAGCTTAGGATCAGGGCGGACAGATACGCAGTATTTT CASSLGSGRTDTQYF
TRBD2 NA TRBJ2-7 TRBV10-3 TGTGCCATCAGCGGAATTAACAAGCGGGAGAATATCAACGAGCAGTACTTC CAISGINKRENINEQYF
NA many TRBJ2-5 TRBV4-2 TGTGCCAGCAGCCAAGAGGGGAGGCAAGAGACCCAGTACTTC CASSQEGRQETQYF
NA NA TRBJ1-3 TRBV5-1 TGCGCCAGCGCGGACGGCTCTGGAAACACCATATATTTT CASADGSGNTIYF
NA few TRBJ2-2 TRBV3-1 TGTGCCAGCAGCCAACATGGAGGCACCGGGGAGCTGTTTTTT CASSQHGGTGELFF
TRBD2 few TRBJ2-3 TRBV28 TGTGCCAGCAGCCGTATCCTAGCGGGAGTCTTGGTTGATACGCAGTATTTT CASSRILAGVLVDTQYF
NA many TRBJ1-5 TRBV5-6 TGTGCCAGCAGCTTGGGCGGGGCGAGCAATCAGCCCCAGCATTTT CASSLGGASNQPQHF
NA NA TRBJ1-1 TRBV4-3 TGCGCCAGCAGCCTAGCGGTGGGCTCCGGCACTGAAGCTTTCTTT CASSLAVGSGTEAFF
TRBD1 NA TRBJ1-3 TRBV28 TGTGCCAGCAGTTCAGGGGGCTTTTCCAACACCATATATTTT CASSSGGFSNTIYF
NA many TRBJ1-5 TRBV20-1 TGCAGTGCTCGTAATAGCAATCAGCCCCAGCATTTT CSARNSNQPQHF
NA NA TRBJ2-3 TRBV3-1 TGTGCCAGCAGCCTGGGGCCGGTAGGTACGCAGTATTTT CASSLGPVGTQYF
NA many TRBJ2-6 TRBV9 TGTGCCAGCACCATTGGGGGAGGTGCTTCTGGGGCCAACGTCCTGACTTTC CASTIGGGASGANVLTF
TRBD1 NA TRBJ1-2 TRBV3-1 TGTGCCAGCAGCCAAGATGAGACAGGGGTCTTTGGCTACACCTTC CASSQDETGVFGYTF
NA NA TRBJ1-2 TRBV7-9 TGCCATGCTGGCGGGAACTATGGCTACACCTTC CHAGGNYGYTF
NA many TRBJ2-1 TRBV7-9 TGTGCCAGCACCTTTACGGGTACCAACAATGAGCAGTTCTTC CASTFTGTNNEQFF
TRBD1 NA TRBJ1-2 TRBV6-1 TGTGCCAGCAGTGGAACCAGGGGGCTGGACACCTTC CASSGTRGLDTF
NA many TRBJ2-7 TRBV15 TGTGCCACCAGCTCAAGGCGGGAGCAGTACTTC CATSSRREQYF
NA many TRBJ1-1 TRBV5-1 TGCGCCAGCAGCCGCGGGGCTGAAGCTTTCTTT CASSRGAEAFF
NA NA TRBJ2-7 TRBV7-2 TGTGCCAGCAGCCAGACAGTCGGGGCCTACGAGCAGTACTTC CASSQTVGAYEQYF
NA many TRBJ1-3 TRBV12-3/TRBV12-4 TGTGCCAGCAGTTTTTTCCAGCCTGGAAACACCATATATTTT CASSFFQPGNTIYF
TRBD2 many TRBJ2-5 TRBV20-1 TGCAGTGCACTTCGACTAGCGGGAGGGGGACAAGAGACCCAGTACTTC CSALRLAGGGQETQYF
NA few TRBJ1-2 TRBV9 TGTGCCCTACCTTCGATTGGCTATGGCTACACCTTC CALPSIGYGYTF
NA few TRBJ2-5 TRBV7-9 TGTGCCAGCAGCTTAGCGGCGCTCCAAGAGACCCAGTACTTC CASSLAALQETQYF
NA NA TRBJ1-3 TRBV11-2 TGTGCCAGCAGCGACCTGCGAAACACCATATATTTT CASSDLRNTIYF
NA few TRBJ2-7 TRBV5-1 TGCGCCAGCAGCTTGTCAAACAGGGGAGGCGAGCAGTACTTC CASSLSNRGGEQYF
TRBD2 NA TRBJ2-1 TRBV5-1 TGCGCCAGCAGCCCGCAGGGGCTAGCGGGGGGGTACTCCTACAATGAGCAGTTCTTC CASSPQGLAGGYSYNEQFF
TRBD2 many TRBJ2-7 TRBV7-2 TGTGCCAGCAGCTTGCGGACTAGGGGCGAGCAGTACTTC CASSLRTRGEQYF
NA many TRBJ2-7 TRBV5-1 TGCGCCAGCAGGGTAGACTCTTGGTATTACGAGCAGTACTTC CASRVDSWYYEQYF
NA many TRBJ2-1 TRBV24-1 TGTGCCACCAGTGACCCTTATACCGGGAGTTCCTACAATGAGCAGTTCTTC CATSDPYTGSSYNEQFF
TRBD1 NA TRBJ1-5 TRBV7-9 TGTGCCAGCAGCGAAGACAGGGATCCGCCCCAGCATTTT CASSEDRDPPQHF